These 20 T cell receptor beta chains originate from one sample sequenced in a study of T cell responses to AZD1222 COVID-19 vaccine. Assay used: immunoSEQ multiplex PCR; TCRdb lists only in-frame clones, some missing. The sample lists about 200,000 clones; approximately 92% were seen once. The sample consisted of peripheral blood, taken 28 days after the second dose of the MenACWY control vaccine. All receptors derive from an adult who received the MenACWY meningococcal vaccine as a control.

The CDR3 DNA reads TGTGCTAGTGCGGGTCGAGCGGAGACCCAGTACTTC. Residues: CASAGRAETQYF. The rearrangement uses TRBV12-5 and TRBJ2-5; unclear D gene. From germline, CDR1 is LGHNT and CDR2 FRNRAP. This CDR3 has 12 amino acids. V lost 7 bases to trimming and J lost 5 bases, with 11 bases between them. The whole variable domain, filled in from reference TRBV12-5 and TRBJ2-5, reads DARVTQTPRHKVTEMGQEVTMRCQPILGHNTVFWYRQTMMQGLELLAYFRNRAPLDDSGMPKDRFSAEMPDATLATLKIQPSEPRDSAVYFCASAGRAETQYFGPGTRLLVL.

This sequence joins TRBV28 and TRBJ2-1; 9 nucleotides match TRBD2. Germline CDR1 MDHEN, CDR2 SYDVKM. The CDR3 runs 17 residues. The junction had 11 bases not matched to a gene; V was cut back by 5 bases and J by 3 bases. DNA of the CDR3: TGTGCCAGCAGTCCCCTGCAGGCGGGAGGGTACTACAATGAGCAGTTCTTC. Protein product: CASSPLQAGGYYNEQFF.

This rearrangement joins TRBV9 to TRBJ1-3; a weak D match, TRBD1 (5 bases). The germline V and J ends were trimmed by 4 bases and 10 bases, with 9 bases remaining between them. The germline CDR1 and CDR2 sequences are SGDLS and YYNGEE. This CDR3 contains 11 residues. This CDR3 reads CASSTSGTIYF. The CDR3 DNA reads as TGTGCCAGCAGCACTTCAGGGACCATATATTTT.

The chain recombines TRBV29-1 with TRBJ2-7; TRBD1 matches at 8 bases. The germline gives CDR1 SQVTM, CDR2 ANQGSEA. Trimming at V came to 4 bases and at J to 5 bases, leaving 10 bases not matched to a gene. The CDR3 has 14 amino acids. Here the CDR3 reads CSVGRTGIVNEQYF. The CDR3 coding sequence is TGCAGCGTTGGTAGGACAGGGATAGTGAACGAGCAGTACTTC.

The CDR3 sequence is CATSGKLHEQYF. The CDR3 bases are TGTGCCACCAGTGGGAAACTCCACGAGCAGTACTTC. The J gene is TRBJ2-7, the V gene TRBV24-1, with D unclear. Germline-derived CDR1 and CDR2 are KGHDR and SFDVKD. CDR3 length equals 12 residues. V was shortened by 5 bases and J by 5 bases, with 9 bases between the two germline ends.

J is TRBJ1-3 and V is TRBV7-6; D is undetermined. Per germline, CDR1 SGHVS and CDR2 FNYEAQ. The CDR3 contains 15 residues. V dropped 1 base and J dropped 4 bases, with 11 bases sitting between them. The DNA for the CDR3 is TGTGCCAGCAGCTTAGGCATGGCCGAGGGAAACACCATATATTTT. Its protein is CASSLGMAEGNTIYF.

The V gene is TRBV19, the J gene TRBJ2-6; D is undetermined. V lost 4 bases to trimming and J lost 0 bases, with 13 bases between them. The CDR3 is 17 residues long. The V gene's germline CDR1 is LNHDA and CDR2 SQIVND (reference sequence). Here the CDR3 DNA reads TGTGCCAGTAGTAATCGACCAGCTCTCTCTGGGGCCAACGTCCTGACTTTC. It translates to CASSNRPALSGANVLTF.

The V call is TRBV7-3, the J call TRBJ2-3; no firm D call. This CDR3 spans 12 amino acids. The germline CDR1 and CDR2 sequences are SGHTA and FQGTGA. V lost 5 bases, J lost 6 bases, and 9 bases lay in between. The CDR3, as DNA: TGTGCCAGCAGCGATCAATTGGATACGCAGTATTTT. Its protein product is CASSDQLDTQYF.

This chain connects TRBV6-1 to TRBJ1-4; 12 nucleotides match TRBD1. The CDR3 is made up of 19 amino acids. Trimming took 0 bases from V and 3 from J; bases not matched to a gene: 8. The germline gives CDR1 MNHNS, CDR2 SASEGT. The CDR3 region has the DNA TGTGCCAGCAGTGAAGCGGTCGGGACAGGGGGCTGGTCTAATGAAAAACTGTTTTTT. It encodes CASSEAVGTGGWSNEKLFF.

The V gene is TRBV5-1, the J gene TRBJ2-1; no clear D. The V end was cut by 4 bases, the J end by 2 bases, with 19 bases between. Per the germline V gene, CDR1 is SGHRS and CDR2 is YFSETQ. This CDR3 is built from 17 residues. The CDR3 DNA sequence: TGCGCCAGCAGCCCGAGTGGACCCGCGAAACCCTACAATGAGCAGTTCTTC. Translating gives CASSPSGPAKPYNEQFF.

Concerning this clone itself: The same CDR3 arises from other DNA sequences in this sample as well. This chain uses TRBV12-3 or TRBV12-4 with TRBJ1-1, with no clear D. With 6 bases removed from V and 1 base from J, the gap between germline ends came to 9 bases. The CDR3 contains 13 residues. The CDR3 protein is CASSLTENTEAFF. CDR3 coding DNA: TGTGCCAGCAGCCTTACAGAGAACACTGAAGCTTTCTTT.

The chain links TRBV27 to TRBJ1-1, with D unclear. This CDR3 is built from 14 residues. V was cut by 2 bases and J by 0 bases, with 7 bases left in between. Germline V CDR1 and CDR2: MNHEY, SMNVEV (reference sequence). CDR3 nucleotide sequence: TGTGCCAGCAGTTTAAGCCCCATGAACACTGAAGCTTTCTTT. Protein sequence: CASSLSPMNTEAFF.

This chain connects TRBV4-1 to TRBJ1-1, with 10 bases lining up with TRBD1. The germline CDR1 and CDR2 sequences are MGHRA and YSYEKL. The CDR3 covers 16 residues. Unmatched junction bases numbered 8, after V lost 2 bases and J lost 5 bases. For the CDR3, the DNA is TGCGCCAGCAGCCAACACATGGGACAGGGGAGAACTGAAGCTTTCTTT. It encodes CASSQHMGQGRTEAFF.

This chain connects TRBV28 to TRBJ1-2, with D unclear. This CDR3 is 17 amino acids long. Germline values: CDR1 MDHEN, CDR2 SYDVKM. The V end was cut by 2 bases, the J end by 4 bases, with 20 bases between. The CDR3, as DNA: TGTGCCAGCAGTTTAAAGGGTAGTTTCAACAAGGGCTATGGCTACACCTTC. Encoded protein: CASSLKGSFNKGYGYTF.

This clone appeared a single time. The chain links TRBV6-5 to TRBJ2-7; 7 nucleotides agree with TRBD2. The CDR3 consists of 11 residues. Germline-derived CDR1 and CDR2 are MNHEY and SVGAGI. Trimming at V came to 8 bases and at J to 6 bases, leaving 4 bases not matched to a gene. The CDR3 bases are TGTGCCAGCCCGAGGGAGGGCGAGCAGTACTTC. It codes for CASPREGEQYF.

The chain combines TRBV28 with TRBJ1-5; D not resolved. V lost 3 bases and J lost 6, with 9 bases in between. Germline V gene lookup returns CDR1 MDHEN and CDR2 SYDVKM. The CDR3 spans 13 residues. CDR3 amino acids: CASSFGYAQPQHF. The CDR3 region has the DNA TGTGCCAGCAGTTTCGGGTACGCTCAGCCCCAGCATTTT.

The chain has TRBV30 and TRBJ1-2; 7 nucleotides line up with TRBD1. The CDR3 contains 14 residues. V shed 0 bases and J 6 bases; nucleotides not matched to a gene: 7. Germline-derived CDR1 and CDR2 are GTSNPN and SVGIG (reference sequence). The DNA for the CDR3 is TGTGCCTGGAGTGTACACGGGACAGATGATGGCTACACCTTC. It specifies CAWSVHGTDDGYTF. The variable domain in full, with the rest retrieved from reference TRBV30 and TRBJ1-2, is SQTIHQWPATLVQPVGSPLSLECTVEGTSNPNLYWYRQAAGRGLQLLFYSVGIGQISSEVPQNLSASRPQDRQFILSSKKLLLSDSGFYLCAWSVHGTDDGYTFGSGTRLTVV.

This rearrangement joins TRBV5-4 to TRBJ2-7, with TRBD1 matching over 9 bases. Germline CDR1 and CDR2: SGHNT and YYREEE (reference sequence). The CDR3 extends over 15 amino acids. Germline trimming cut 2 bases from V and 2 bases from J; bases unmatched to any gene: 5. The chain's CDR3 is CASSLMGQGAYEQYF. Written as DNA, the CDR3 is TGTGCCAGCAGCTTAATGGGACAGGGCGCCTACGAGCAGTACTTC.

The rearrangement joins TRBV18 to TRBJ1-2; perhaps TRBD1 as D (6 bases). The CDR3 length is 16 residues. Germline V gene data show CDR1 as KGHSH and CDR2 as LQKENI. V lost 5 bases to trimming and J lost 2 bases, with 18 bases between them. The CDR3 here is CASSRSGGGSNYGYTF. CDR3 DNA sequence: TGTGCCAGCTCAAGATCCGGAGGGGGGTCAAACTATGGCTACACCTTC.

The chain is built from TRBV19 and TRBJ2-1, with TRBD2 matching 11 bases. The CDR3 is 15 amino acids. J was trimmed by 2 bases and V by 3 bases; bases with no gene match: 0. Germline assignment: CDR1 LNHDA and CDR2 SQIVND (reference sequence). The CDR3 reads CASSMGLAAYNEQFF. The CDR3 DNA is TGTGCCAGTAGTATGGGACTAGCGGCCTACAATGAGCAGTTCTTC.